This TCR beta chain was sequenced during a study of shared clonotypes between healthy human individuals. Libraries were prepared by immunoSEQ multiplex PCR; TCRdb keeps only in-frame clonotypes and omits some of them. The sample yields 950,000 to 1,100,000 clones, 65% to 75% seen once. Germline V CDR1 and CDR2: SNHLY, FYNNEI. The CDR3 is made up of 15 amino acids. Trimming removed 4 bases from V and 1 base from J; junction bases left unmatched: 3. Details on this clone: Its matching antigen is unknown.

General observations from the study: Researchers sampled only blood; tissue repertoires likely differ.

The clonotype comes from a man aged 18 to 35 in good health. The chain joins TRBV2 to TRBJ1-3; 8 bases are shared with TRBD1. The material sequenced was memory CD4+ T cells sorted from blood. Subset of the sample: CD45RA-negative fraction. As DNA, the CDR3 is TGTGCCAGCAGTGCACAGGGGGGATCTGGAAACACCATATATTTT. Its translation is CASSAQGGSGNTIYF.